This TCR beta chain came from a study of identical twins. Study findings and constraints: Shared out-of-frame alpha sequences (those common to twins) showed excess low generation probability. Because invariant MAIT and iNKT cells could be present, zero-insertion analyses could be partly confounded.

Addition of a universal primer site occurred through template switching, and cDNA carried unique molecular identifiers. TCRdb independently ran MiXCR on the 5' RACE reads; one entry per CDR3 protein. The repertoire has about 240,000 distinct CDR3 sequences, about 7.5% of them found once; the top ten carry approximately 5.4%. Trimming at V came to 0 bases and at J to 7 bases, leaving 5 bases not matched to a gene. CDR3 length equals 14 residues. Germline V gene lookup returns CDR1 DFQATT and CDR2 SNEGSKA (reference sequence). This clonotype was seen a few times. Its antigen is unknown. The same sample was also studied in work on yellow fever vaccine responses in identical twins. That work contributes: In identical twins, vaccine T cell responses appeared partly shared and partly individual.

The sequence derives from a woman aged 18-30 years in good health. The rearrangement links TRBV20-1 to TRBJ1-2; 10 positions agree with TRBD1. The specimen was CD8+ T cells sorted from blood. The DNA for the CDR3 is TGCAGTGCTAGAGATGGGGACAGGGGAGGTGGCTACACCTTC. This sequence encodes CSARDGDRGGGYTF.